This TCR beta chain was recovered during a study of blood T cell repertoires in COVID-19. Per germline, CDR1 WSHSY and CDR2 SAAADI. The CDR3 is made up of 15 amino acids. The V and J ends lost 8 bases and 0 bases respectively, with 13 bases between them. Repertoires were generated with immunoSEQ multiplex PCR, while TCRdb's copy carries only in-frame clones and drops some. The data contain 60,000 to 80,000 clones, about 87% of them seen just once; the ten biggest clones take up roughly 1%. This chain connects TRBV10-2 to TRBJ2-2; weak D call: TRBD1 (5 bases). The sequenced material came from peripheral blood. The sequence was obtained from a man between 65 and 85 years old with acute or convalescent COVID-19. The CDR3 region has the DNA TGCGCCAGCCGAAGGGGCGGAACGAACACCGGGGAGCTGTTTTTT. Its translation is CASRRGGTNTGELFF.